The clone carrying this TCR beta chain was recorded only once. Described time point: naive CD8 control sorted from an acute-time-point sample. The data are from a study of CD8 T cells in acute hepatitis C reinfection. TCRdb keeps only in-frame clones here, not all; method: immunoSEQ multiplex PCR. The table has approximately 41,000 clones, roughly 89% seen once. Sequencing used naive CD8+ T cells from PBMCs. This TCR derives from a man aged 30-40 years with chronic hepatitis C.

CDR3 sequence: CASGITGANQPQHF. The CDR3 bases are TGTGCCAGCGGAATTACAGGGGCCAATCAGCCCCAGCATTTT. The chain carries TRBV6-4 and TRBJ1-5, with 7 bases aligning to TRBD1. The germline gives CDR1 MRHNA, CDR2 SNTAGT. There are 14 residues in the CDR3. With V trimmed by 8 bases and J by 3 bases, 7 bases remained unmatched.